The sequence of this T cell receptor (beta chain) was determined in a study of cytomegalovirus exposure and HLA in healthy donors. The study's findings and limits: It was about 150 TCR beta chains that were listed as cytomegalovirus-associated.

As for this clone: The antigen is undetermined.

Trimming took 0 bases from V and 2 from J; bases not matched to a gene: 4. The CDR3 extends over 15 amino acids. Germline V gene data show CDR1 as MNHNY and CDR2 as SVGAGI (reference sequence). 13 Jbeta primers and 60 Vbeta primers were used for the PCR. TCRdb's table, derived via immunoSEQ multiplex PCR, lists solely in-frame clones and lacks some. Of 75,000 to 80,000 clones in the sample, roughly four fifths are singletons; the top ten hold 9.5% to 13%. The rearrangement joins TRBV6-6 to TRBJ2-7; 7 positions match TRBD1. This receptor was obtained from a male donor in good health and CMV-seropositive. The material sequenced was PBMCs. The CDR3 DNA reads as TGTGCCAGCAGTTACTCGAGGCAGGGGGCCTACGAGCAGTACTTC. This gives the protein CASSYSRQGAYEQYF.